These T cell receptor beta chains were read from a single sample in a study of beta chain features in type 1 diabetes. Profiling relied on immunoSEQ multiplex PCR, and the TCRdb table lists in-frame clones only, not all of them. The sample carries some 360,000 clones, 8.5% to 10% recorded once. The material sequenced was central memory CD4+ T cells from blood. The receptors were sampled from a man aged 25-45 years with type 1 diabetes. CDR3s include the opening cysteine and the closing phenylalanine or tryptophan. Fields, in order: V gene, clone size, D gene, J gene, CDR3 DNA, CDR3 protein. The D gene is left open where the match is weak. Size tells how often a clone was seen (once, few, many) or the class of an expanded clone, and some rows leave it out.

>TRBV11-2|.|.|TRBJ2-5
TGTGCCAGCAGCTTGTTAGAGACCCAGTACTTC
CASSLLETQYF
>TRBV7-9|few|TRBD1|TRBJ1-1
TGTGCCAGCAGTTCAGGACAGGGGAACACTGAAGCTTTCTTT
CASSSGQGNTEAFF
>TRBV7-2|.|.|TRBJ2-7
TGTGCCAGCAGCCCCGGGGGCGGGGGCCGGCCCTACGAGCAGTACTTC
CASSPGGGGRPYEQYF
>TRBV27|.|.|TRBJ1-1
TGTGCCAGCAGTTTCTCGGGGTTTAGGACTGAAGCTTTCTTT
CASSFSGFRTEAFF
>TRBV27|many|TRBD1|TRBJ2-5
TGTGCCAGCAGTCGGGACAGGGGGCGCGGAGAGACCCAGTACTTC
CASSRDRGRGETQYF
>TRBV5-1|few|.|TRBJ2-6
TGCGCCAGCAGCGGGCGGCCAGACGGGGCCAACGTCCTGACTTTC
CASSGRPDGANVLTF
>TRBV7-2|.|TRBD1|TRBJ1-1
TGTGCCAGCAGCTCGGGACAGGGGGTGAACACTGAAGCTTTCTTT
CASSSGQGVNTEAFF
>TRBV6-6|few|.|TRBJ2-1
TGTGCCAGCAGTTACTCACCAGAGGCCTACAATGAGCAGTTCTTC
CASSYSPEAYNEQFF
>TRBV13|many|TRBD1|TRBJ1-1
TGTGCCAGCAGCTTAGCGAGTAGGGGGCGGCTGAACACTGAAGCTTTCTTT
CASSLASRGRLNTEAFF
>TRBV14|.|.|TRBJ2-1
TGTGCCAGCAGCCATAGGGACAATGAGCAGTTCTTC
CASSHRDNEQFF